Shown below are 3 T cell receptor beta chains from a single sample sequenced in a study of a mutant IDH1 vaccine in newly diagnosed glioma. TCRdb's copy holds only in-frame clones and misses some; the assay was immunoSEQ multiplex PCR. The table includes over 45,000 clones, more than 85% detected once. Time point reported: baseline, week 1 (first vaccination visit). Treatment of the sample: pre-vaccination baseline after standard-of-care therapy. This specimen was PBMCs, taken from a glioma patient treated with radiotherapy, temozolomide or both. Receptors originate from a man between 50 and 59 years old with glioma.

The rearrangement joins TRBV7-8 to TRBJ2-3, with TRBD2 matching 8 bases. Trimming at V came to 4 bases and at J to 14 bases, leaving 11 bases not matched to a gene. Germline V gene sequence: CDR1 SGHVS, CDR2 FQNEAQ. CDR3 size: 13 residues. CDR3 loop: CASSSLKRGRLYF. CDR3 nucleotides: TGTGCCAGCAGCTCCCTGAAGCGGGGGAGGTTGTATTTT.

This chain links TRBV6-1 with TRBJ1-5; a possible D gene is TRBD1 (5 bases). CDR1 MNHNS and CDR2 SASEGT come from the germline V gene. The CDR3 is 15 residues long. V lost 6 bases to trimming and J lost 2 bases, with 14 bases between them. CDR3 sequence (DNA): TGTGCCAGCAGCAGGATTGGAGGGGGCAATCAGCCCCAGCATTTT. Translated, it gives CASSRIGGGNQPQHF.

This clone has just one count. The V and J genes are TRBV7-8 and TRBJ1-2; D perhaps matches TRBD1 (6 bases). The ends were cut back, 5 bases at V and 4 bases at J, with 11 bases in the middle. Germline V gene data show CDR1 as SGHVS and CDR2 as FQNEAQ. The CDR3 loop spans 13 amino acids. The DNA of the CDR3 is TGTGCCAGCAGCCCTGGACAGTCCTATGGCTACACCTTC. It codes for CASSPGQSYGYTF.